This TCR beta chain stems from a study of PD-1 blockade in classical Hodgkin lymphoma. Study-wide results and caveats: Whatever underlies the repertoire differences (possibly disease activity or prior therapy) remains undefined. Complete responders matched newly diagnosed patients in baseline diversity. According to reports, newly diagnosed patients had lower baseline TCR diversity than healthy donors, and relapsed/refractory patients had lower baseline TCR diversity still.

This clone showed up just once. Its antigen remains unknown. Profiling relied on immunoSEQ multiplex PCR, and the TCRdb table lists in-frame clones only, not all of them. The sample lists 12,000 to 15,000 clones, around 80% seen once, with about 15% in the top ten. The time point: cycle 4 day 1 (C4D1), after more than five weeks of nivolumab. Every patient was affected by relapse after autologous stem cell transplantation, while exposure to brentuximab vedotin was not uniform. The sample consisted of peripheral blood mononuclear cells (PBMCs), taken before the fourth cycle of nivolumab. The clonotype was recovered from a human donor with classical Hodgkin lymphoma.

CDR3 DNA: TGTGCCAGCAGCTCCGGACAGGGGAGTTACAATGAGCAGTTCTTC. It specifies CASSSGQGSYNEQFF. V usage is TRBV11-2 and J usage is TRBJ2-1, with 9 bases fitting TRBD1. After removal of 4 bases from V and 4 bases from J, the junction contained 5 bases not matched to a gene. The CDR3 runs 15 residues. The germline V gene encodes CDR1 SGHAT and CDR2 FQNNGV.